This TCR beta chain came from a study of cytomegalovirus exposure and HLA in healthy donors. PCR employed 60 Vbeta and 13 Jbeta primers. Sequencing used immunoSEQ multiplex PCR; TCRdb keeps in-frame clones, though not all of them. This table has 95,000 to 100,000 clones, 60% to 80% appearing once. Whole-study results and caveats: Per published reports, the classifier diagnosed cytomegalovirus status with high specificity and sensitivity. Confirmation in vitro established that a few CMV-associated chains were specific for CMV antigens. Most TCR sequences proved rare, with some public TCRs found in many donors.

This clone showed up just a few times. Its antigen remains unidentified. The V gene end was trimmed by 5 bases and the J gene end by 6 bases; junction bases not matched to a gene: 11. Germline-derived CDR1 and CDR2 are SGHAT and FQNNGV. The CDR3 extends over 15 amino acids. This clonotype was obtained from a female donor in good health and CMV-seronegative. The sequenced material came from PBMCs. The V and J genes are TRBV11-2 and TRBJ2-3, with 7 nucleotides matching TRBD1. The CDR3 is CASSPQGRDRDTQYF. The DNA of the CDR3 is TGTGCCAGCAGCCCACAGGGGCGTGATCGGGATACGCAGTATTTT.